This section outlines one T cell receptor (beta chain) sequence together with its context. Its cognate antigen is unknown. The data are from a study of cytomegalovirus exposure and HLA in healthy donors. The PCR contained 60 Vbeta and 13 Jbeta primers. Sequencing used immunoSEQ multiplex PCR; TCRdb keeps in-frame clones, though not all of them. This table holds about 92,000 clones, around 74% found once. Study-level results: Common viral pathogens seemed, in a later analysis, to connect with several of the most significant clusters.

The CDR3 runs to 18 residues. V shed 4 bases, J shed 0 bases, and the junction held 7 bases outside the gene matches. CDR1 SGHTA and CDR2 FQGNSA come from the germline V gene. Input material: PBMCs. This TCR was sampled from a man between 45 and 60 years old in good health and CMV-seropositive. The chain combines TRBV7-2 with TRBJ2-7; 15 bases fit TRBD2. The CDR3 loop is CASSSRTSGGALSYEQYF. The DNA of the CDR3 is TGTGCCAGCAGCTCGAGGACTAGCGGGGGGGCCCTCTCCTACGAGCAGTACTTC.